Following are 30 T cell receptor beta chains from one sample sequenced in a study of OX40 agonist ivuxolimab in advanced cancers. Libraries were prepared by immunoSEQ multiplex PCR; TCRdb keeps only in-frame clonotypes and omits some of them. The sample lists tens of thousands of clones, around 84% occurring once. The sequencing here drew on CD4+ or CD8+ T cells sorted from blood, taken in a trial of the OX40 agonist ivuxolimab. These receptors were collected from an adult with an advanced solid tumor such as melanoma, head and neck, liver or kidney cancer.

The rearrangement links TRBV7-2 to TRBJ1-1; 7 positions agree with TRBD1. The V segment lost 10 bases and the J segment 2 bases; nucleotides outside the gene matches: 7. Per germline, CDR1 SGHTA and CDR2 FQGNSA. This CDR3 has 13 residues. CDR3 amino acids: CATSTGSNTEAFF. The CDR3 coding sequence is TGTGCCACCTCGACAGGGAGCAACACTGAAGCTTTCTTT.

This chain connects TRBV28 to TRBJ1-2, with TRBD1 as a possible D gene (6 bases). Germline loops: CDR1 MDHEN, CDR2 SYDVKM. There are 14 residues in the CDR3. V was shortened by 5 bases and J by 8 bases, with 18 bases between the two germline ends. The CDR3 here is CASSIGGRAKGYTF. The CDR3 DNA follows: TGTGCCAGCAGTATTGGGGGGCGCGCAAAGGGCTACACCTTC.

This chain joins TRBV5-5 and TRBJ2-3; 10 nucleotides line up with TRBD2. The J segment lost 3 bases and the V segment lost 0 bases, leaving 4 bases of the junction unmatched. Per germline, CDR1 SGHKS and CDR2 YYEKEE (reference sequence). This CDR3 has 16 amino acids. The CDR3 protein is CASSLVGLAETDTQYF. In nucleotides, the CDR3 is TGTGCCAGCAGCTTGGTAGGACTAGCGGAAACAGATACGCAGTATTTT.

This clone appeared a few times. J is TRBJ1-6 and V is TRBV6-4, with no clear D. V gave up 3 bases and J gave up 9 bases, with 9 bases separating them. The CDR3 is 13 residues long. Germline values: CDR1 MRHNA, CDR2 SNTAGT. The CDR3 protein is CASSEQMRSPLHF. The CDR3 DNA is TGTGCCAGCAGTGAGCAGATGCGTTCACCCCTCCACTTT.

V gene TRBV5-6 combines with J gene TRBJ1-4; TRBD1 matches 7 bases. The CDR3 sequence is 15 residues long. Germline V lookup: CDR1 SGHDT, CDR2 YYEEEE. Trimming took 4 bases from V and 8 from J; bases not matched to a gene: 11. The CDR3 DNA is TGTGCCAGCAGCCGGAGGGGGCGAGGTTGGGAAAAACTGTTTTTT. Its translation is CASSRRGRGWEKLFF. The full variable domain, with the rest looked up from reference TRBV5-6 and TRBJ1-4, is DAGVTQSPTHLIKTRGQQVTLRCSPKSGHDTVSWYQQALGQGPQFIFQYYEEEERQRGNFPDRFSGHQFPNYSSELNVNALLLGDSALYLCASSRRGRGWEKLFFGSGTQLSVL.

V and J are TRBV7-9 and TRBJ1-1; no clear D. This CDR3 has 18 residues. V gave up 3 bases and J gave up 3 bases, with 23 bases separating them. Germline lookup yields CDR1 SEHNR and CDR2 FQNEAQ (reference sequence). The CDR3 protein is CASSFTSFRVSSDTEAFF. The CDR3 DNA follows: TGTGCCAGCAGCTTCACCAGCTTTCGGGTGAGTTCGGACACTGAAGCTTTCTTT.

CDR3 in DNA: TGTGCCAGCTCACCAAGGGTCGGAAGGGGGGGCGACGGCTACACCTTC. Amino acid sequence: CASSPRVGRGGDGYTF. This chain joins TRBV18 and TRBJ1-2, with a weak D call TRBD1 (6 bases). Germline V CDR1 and CDR2: KGHSH, LQKENI. V lost 2 bases and J lost 8, with 21 bases in between. This CDR3 has 16 amino acids.

This clone appeared a single time. The rearrangement joins TRBV28 to TRBJ2-5; TRBD1 matches 9 bases. The J call is in doubt because the DNA end fits TRBJ2-7 better. CDR1 MDHEN and CDR2 SYDVKM come from the germline V gene. The CDR3 has 15 amino acids. This CDR3 is CASSLFRDRVNEQYF. CDR3 coding DNA: TGTGCCAGCAGTTTATTCAGGGACAGGGTAAACGAGCAGTACTTC.

The rearrangement uses TRBV6-4 and TRBJ1-6, with 7 bases identical to TRBD1. Germline V gene lookup returns CDR1 MRHNA and CDR2 SNTAGT. After removal of 8 bases from V and 5 bases from J, the junction contained 12 bases not matched to a gene. The CDR3 extends over 16 amino acids. CDR3 sequence (DNA): TGTGCCAGCGGACGACAGACAGGGACCGATAATTCACCCCTCCACTTT. The encoded protein is CASGRQTGTDNSPLHF.

This clone was seen a handful of times. The V and J genes are TRBV6-6 and TRBJ1-1; D unresolved. Trimming stripped 7 bases from V and 1 base from J, with 7 bases between. This CDR3 contains 12 residues. The germline CDR1 and CDR2 sequences are MNHNY and SVGAGI (reference sequence). The CDR3 DNA reads as TGTGCCAGCAAACCGGGGAACACTGAAGCTTTCTTT. Protein product: CASKPGNTEAFF.

CDR3 DNA sequence: TGCGCCAGCAGCCAAGCCTGGGGGTTCCCCTCCTACGAGCAGTACTTC. Encoded protein: CASSQAWGFPSYEQYF. The chain employs TRBV4-3 and TRBJ2-7; D may match TRBD1 or TRBD2 (5 bases each). Germline V gene data show CDR1 as LGHNA and CDR2 as YSLEER. This CDR3 region has 16 residues. Trimming took 1 base from V and 0 from J, leaving 13 bases between them.

The chain is built from TRBV2 and TRBJ1-2; no clear D. The ends were cut back, 3 bases at V and 4 bases at J, with 18 bases in the middle. Germline V gives CDR1 SNHLY, CDR2 FYNNEI. The length of the CDR3 is 16 residues. The CDR3 sequence: CASSDRNRPKSYGYTF. The CDR3 DNA reads as TGTGCCAGCAGTGACAGGAACAGACCCAAAAGCTATGGCTACACCTTC.

This chain joins TRBV7-2 and TRBJ1-2; 7 nucleotides align to TRBD1. The CDR3 loop spans 15 amino acids. The V gene's germline CDR1 is SGHTA and CDR2 FQGNSA. V gave up 5 bases and J gave up 4 bases; unmatched junction bases: 10. This CDR3 reads CASSGGQLSRYGYTF. The DNA for the CDR3 is TGTGCCAGCAGCGGGGGACAGCTCTCCCGCTATGGCTACACCTTC.

This chain uses TRBV19 with TRBJ2-5, with D perhaps TRBD1 or TRBD2 (6 bases each). Germline-derived CDR1 and CDR2 are LNHDA and SQIVND (reference sequence). This CDR3 contains 15 residues. Trimming took off 1 base at V and 5 bases at J, with 14 bases between the two ends. In DNA, the CDR3 is TGTGCCAGTAGTATAGGGATGGGGGGCGGCGAGACCCAGTACTTC. This codes for CASSIGMGGGETQYF.

The V gene is TRBV7-2, the J gene TRBJ1-1, with 8 bases lining up with TRBD1. V was pared by 5 bases and J by 5 bases, with 7 bases of the junction left unmatched. CDR1 and CDR2 from the germline V gene are SGHTA and FQGNSA. CDR3 size: 14 residues. The CDR3 coding sequence is TGTGCCAGCAGCCCGAGACAGGGGTTGACTGAAGCTTTCTTT. Encoded protein: CASSPRQGLTEAFF. Variable domain in full (rest from reference TRBV7-2 and TRBJ1-1): GAGVSQSPSNKVTEKGKDVELRCDPISGHTALYWYRQSLGQGLEFLIYFQGNSAPDKSGLPSDRFSAERTGGSVSTLTIQRTQQEDSAVYLCASSPRQGLTEAFFGQGTRLTVV.

Only a few counts were recorded for this clone. The chain employs TRBV2 and TRBJ1-3; D not certain. V gave up 7 bases and J gave up 3 bases, with 7 bases separating them. CDR1 and CDR2 from the germline V gene are SNHLY and FYNNEI. The CDR3 contains 12 residues. CDR3 nucleotide sequence: TGTGCCAGCATGTCGAGTGGAAACACCATATATTTT. Encoded protein: CASMSSGNTIYF.

The chain's CDR3 is CASSPGDSTDTQYF. In DNA form, the CDR3 reads TGTGCCAGCAGCCCTGGGGATAGCACAGATACGCAGTATTTT. The chain combines TRBV6-1 with TRBJ2-3; D ambiguous. CDR3 length equals 14 residues. Trimming cost V 6 bases and J 0 bases, with 10 bases left between them. Germline CDR1 and CDR2: MNHNS and SASEGT.

The chain uses TRBV6-1 and TRBJ1-3, with a tentative D call TRBD1 (5 bases). The CDR3 has 15 amino acids. CDR1 and CDR2 (germline): MNHNS, SASEGT. V gave up 6 bases and J gave up 2 bases, with 14 bases separating them. The chain's CDR3 is CASSTGTAAGNTIYF. The DNA of the CDR3 is TGTGCCAGCAGCACAGGAACAGCCGCTGGAAACACCATATATTTT.

The genes are TRBV4-1 and TRBJ2-1; D uncertain. Trimming pared 1 base from V and 0 bases from J, leaving 10 bases between. The CDR3 is made up of 16 amino acids. Germline lookup yields CDR1 MGHRA and CDR2 YSYEKL. CDR3 sequence (DNA): TGCGCCAGCAGCCAAGTAGGCACTTTCTCCTACAATGAGCAGTTCTTC. Protein sequence: CASSQVGTFSYNEQFF.

The chain uses TRBV6-5 and TRBJ1-5; 9 bases match TRBD1. The CDR3 contains 15 residues. CDR1 is MNHEY, CDR2 SVGAGI, per germline. Trimming took 6 bases from V and 7 from J; bases not matched to a gene: 10. In DNA, the CDR3 is TGTGCCAGCAGCCCCACAGGGGGCAGGGTACAGCCCCAGCATTTT. Encoded protein: CASSPTGGRVQPQHF.

V gene TRBV7-8 combines with J gene TRBJ2-4; tentative D call: TRBD2 (5 bases). V was trimmed by 1 base and J by 8 bases, leaving 6 bases between them. The CDR3 contains 12 residues. Germline lookup yields CDR1 SGHVS and CDR2 FQNEAQ. The CDR3 nucleotides are TGTGCCAGCAGCTTAGGGCGGGACATTCAGTACTTC. This gives the protein CASSLGRDIQYF.

This CDR3 reads CASSFRSGNEKLFF. DNA of the CDR3: TGCGCCAGCAGCTTCCGCTCGGGGAATGAAAAACTGTTTTTT. This chain links TRBV5-1 with TRBJ1-4; no definite D call. Trimming stripped 2 bases from V and 5 bases from J, with 10 bases between. The V gene's germline CDR1 is SGHRS and CDR2 YFSETQ. This CDR3 has 14 residues.

The V call is TRBV4-3, the J call TRBJ1-2, with a weak D call TRBD1 (5 bases). V was pared by 0 bases and J by 4 bases, with 12 bases between. The CDR3 totals 15 residues. CDR1 is LGHNA, CDR2 YSLEER, per germline. In DNA, the CDR3 is TGCGCCAGCAGCCAAGATATGAGACAGCCCTATGGCTACACCTTC. Translation: CASSQDMRQPYGYTF.

This chain joins TRBV6-5 and TRBJ1-3; possibly TRBD1 for D (5 bases). Germline V lookup: CDR1 MNHEY, CDR2 SVGAGI. Trimming left V 0 bases short and J 0 bases short, with 9 bases between. CDR3 size: 16 residues. CDR3 sequence reads: CASSYSGDYSGNTIYF. CDR3 sequence (DNA): TGTGCCAGCAGTTACTCAGGGGACTACTCTGGAAACACCATATATTTT.

This clone was found once. This chain links TRBV11-2 with TRBJ1-6; D remains unclear. CDR3 length: 15 residues. V lost 6 bases, J lost 0 bases, and 9 bases lay in between. Germline V gene data show CDR1 as SGHAT and CDR2 as FQNNGV. CDR3 nucleotide sequence: TGTGCCAGCAGTCGCCGTAGCTCCTATAATTCACCCCTCCACTTT. It specifies CASSRRSSYNSPLHF.

This clone was observed once. V usage is TRBV5-6 and J usage is TRBJ2-7; TRBD1 aligns across 7 bases. CDR1 SGHDT and CDR2 YYEEEE come from the germline V gene. V was pared by 4 bases and J by 5 bases, with 15 bases of the junction left unmatched. This CDR3 spans 16 amino acids. CDR3 region: CASSKGPTGDFDEQYF. The CDR3 bases are TGTGCCAGCAGCAAGGGGCCCACAGGGGATTTCGACGAGCAGTACTTC.

CDR3 DNA sequence: TGTGCTAGTGGTGGGACCCTCCCCAATCAGCCCCAGCATTTT. This codes for CASGGTLPNQPQHF. V and J are TRBV12-5 and TRBJ1-5, with D maybe TRBD1 (5 bases). From germline, CDR1 is LGHNT and CDR2 FRNRAP. The CDR3 spans 14 residues. V lost 5 bases and J 3 bases, leaving 11 bases between the germline ends.

The chain couples TRBV6-5 to TRBJ1-2; 9 positions match TRBD1. The V gene end was trimmed by 2 bases and the J gene end by 8 bases; junction bases not matched to a gene: 9. The CDR3 has 15 amino acids. The V gene's germline CDR1 is MNHEY and CDR2 SVGAGI. CDR3 sequence reads: CASSYATGGRGGYTF. The DNA of the CDR3 is TGTGCCAGCAGTTACGCCACAGGGGGCCGGGGCGGCTACACCTTC.

In this sample, this clone turned up a few times. The rearrangement uses TRBV20-1 and TRBJ1-1, with a tentative D call TRBD1 (5 bases). Germline V lookup: CDR1 DFQATT, CDR2 SNEGSKA (reference sequence). The V and J ends lost 6 bases and 7 bases respectively, with 12 bases between them. This CDR3 has 11 amino acids. The CDR3 loop is CSAERDGEAFF. DNA of the CDR3: TGCAGTGCCGAGAGGGACGGTGAAGCTTTCTTT.

In this sample, this clone turned up a few times. The chain links TRBV2 to TRBJ2-3; D is perhaps TRBD2 (5 bases). The germline gives CDR1 SNHLY, CDR2 FYNNEI. The CDR3 covers 14 residues. V shed 6 bases and J shed 4 bases, with 14 bases lying between them. Written as DNA, the CDR3 is TGTGCCAGCAGCGATCGGGGTCCACCAGATACGCAGTATTTT. The encoded protein is CASSDRGPPDTQYF.